This T cell receptor beta chain was observed in a study of T cells in Graves' hyperthyroidism and ophthalmopathy. This clonotype was found many times. Amplified TCR beta CDR3 regions came from RNA transcripts. A first-round RT-PCR of the TCR CDR3 used the HTBI primer set. TCRdb analysed the multiplex PCR reads with MiXCR anew, one entry per CDR3 protein. The data hold some 500,000 distinct CDR3 sequences, with 14% observed a single time. It was considered stable Graves' hyperthyroidism when ophthalmopathy did not progress within 18 months. The authors obtained PBMCs from about 9.5 ml of fresh peripheral blood. Sequencing input: blood. The clonotype originates from a woman between 18 and 29 years old with Graves' hyperthyroidism.

The CDR3 reads CASSPDLNSYEQYV. The DNA for the CDR3 is TGTGCCAGCAGCCCGGACTTGAACTCCTACGAGCAGTACGTC. The chain is built from TRBV9 and TRBJ2-7; tentatively, D is TRBD2 (5 bases). V lost 4 bases and J 0 bases, leaving 11 bases between the germline ends. The CDR3 runs 14 residues. Per the germline V gene, CDR1 is SGDLS and CDR2 is YYNGEE.